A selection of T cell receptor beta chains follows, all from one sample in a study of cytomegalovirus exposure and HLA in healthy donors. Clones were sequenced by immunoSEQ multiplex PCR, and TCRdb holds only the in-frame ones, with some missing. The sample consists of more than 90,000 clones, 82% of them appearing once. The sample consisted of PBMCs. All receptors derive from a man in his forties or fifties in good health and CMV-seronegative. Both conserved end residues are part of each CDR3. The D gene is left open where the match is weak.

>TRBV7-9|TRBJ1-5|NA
TGTGCCAGCAGCTCAACGGGAGAACAGCCCCAGCATTTT
CASSSTGEQPQHF
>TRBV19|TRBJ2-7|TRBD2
TGTGCCAGTAGTAAGTACTCGGGTGCGGGAGCCTACGAGCAGTACTTC
CASSKYSGAGAYEQYF
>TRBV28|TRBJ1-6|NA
TGTGCCAGCAGTTTTGGGGGCAGGACTGTTTCACCCCTCCACTTT
CASSFGGRTVSPLHF
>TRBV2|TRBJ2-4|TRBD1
TGTGCCAGCAGTGGACCCGGGACAGGGGTACATAACATTCAGTACTTC
CASSGPGTGVHNIQYF
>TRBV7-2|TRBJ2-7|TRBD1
TGTGCCAGCGGTGCCCCGGGGCAGGGGGTAAACGAGCAGTACTTC
CASGAPGQGVNEQYF
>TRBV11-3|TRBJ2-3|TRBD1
TGTGCCAGCAGCTTGGGACAGGGGGCCACAGATACGCAGTATTTT
CASSLGQGATDTQYF
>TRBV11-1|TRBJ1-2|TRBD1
TGTGCCAGCAGCGCTGGGACAGGGAATAACTATGGCTACACCTTC
CASSAGTGNNYGYTF
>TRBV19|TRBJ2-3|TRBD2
TGTGCCAGTAGTCTAGTAGCGGGAGCGGGGACAGATACGCAGTATTTT
CASSLVAGAGTDTQYF
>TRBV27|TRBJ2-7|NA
TGTGCCAGCAGTCCACGGGACTCAAGGACTTACGAGCAGTACTTC
CASSPRDSRTYEQYF
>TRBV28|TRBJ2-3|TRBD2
TGTGCCAGCAGCCGGGGAGGGAGCCCAGATACGCAGTATTTT
CASSRGGSPDTQYF
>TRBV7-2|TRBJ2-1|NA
TGTGCCAGCAGCTCAGATTTCGGGAGCGATGAGCAGTTCTTC
CASSSDFGSDEQFF
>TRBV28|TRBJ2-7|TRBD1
TGTGCCAGCAGTCTCGGACAGGGGTCCTACGAGCAGTACTTC
CASSLGQGSYEQYF
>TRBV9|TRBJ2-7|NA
TGTGCCAGCAGCGTAGGAGCAGGGGAGACCTACGAGCAGTACTTC
CASSVGAGETYEQYF
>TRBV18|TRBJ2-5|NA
TGTGCCAGCTCACCACAGCTACAGGGAGGGGACGAGACCCAGTACTTC
CASSPQLQGGDETQYF
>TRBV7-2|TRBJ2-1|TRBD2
TGTGCCAGCAGCTTAGGACTAGCGAGATCCTACAATGAGCAGTTCTTC
CASSLGLARSYNEQFF
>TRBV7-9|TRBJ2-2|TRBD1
TGTGCCAGCAGCTGGGGGACAGGGGGCACCGGGGAGCTGTTTTTT
CASSWGTGGTGELFF
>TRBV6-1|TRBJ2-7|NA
TGTGCCAGCAGTCCACAGGTTTCCTACGAGCAGTACTTC
CASSPQVSYEQYF
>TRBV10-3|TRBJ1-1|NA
TGTGCCATCAGTGAGTCCCAGGTCGGGGACACTGAAGCTTTCTTT
CAISESQVGDTEAFF
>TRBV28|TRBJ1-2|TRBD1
TGTGCCAGCACCACCTGGGGGACAGACTCCTTTAACTATGGCTACACCTTC
CASTTWGTDSFNYGYTF